What follows is one T cell receptor (beta chain) and its context. This sample is drawn from a study of regulatory T cells in long-lasting Graves disease. Time point specified: persistent/refractory GD, antithyroid drugs over 5 years with positive TRAb. The TCR library was made from RNA extracted from PBMCs. Assembly of TCR beta libraries relied on iRepertoire HTBI primers together with Arm-PCR of CDR3 regions. TCRdb redid the calling of the multiplex PCR reads with MiXCR, one entry per CDR3 protein. The sample lists about 450,000 distinct CDR3 sequences; around 22% were seen once. J lost 2 bases, V lost 2 bases, and 5 bases had no gene match. This CDR3 comprises 15 residues. Germline values: CDR1 SGHNT, CDR2 YYREEE (reference sequence).

The chain is built from TRBV5-4 and TRBJ2-7, with 9 bases aligning to TRBD1. The source of this sequence is a female donor with Graves disease. Here the sequenced sample was peripheral blood mononuclear cells (PBMCs), taken when the disease was refractory, from a patient treated with antithyroid drugs. DNA of the CDR3: TGTGCCAGCAGCTTCTTCCGGGACAGGGCCTACGAGCAGTACTTC. As protein: CASSFFRDRAYEQYF.